Below, 12 T cell receptor beta chains from the same sample are listed, as sequenced in a study of cytomegalovirus exposure and HLA in healthy donors. Vbeta (60) and Jbeta (13) primers were used in the PCR. Clones were sequenced by immunoSEQ multiplex PCR, and TCRdb holds only the in-frame ones, with some missing. This table has some 150,000 clones, about 74% appearing once. Input material: PBMCs. The receptor source for this set is a woman in her forties or fifties in good health and CMV-seronegative.

This chain uses TRBV9 with TRBJ1-1; D ambiguous. This CDR3 spans 15 amino acids. CDR1 is SGDLS and CDR2 is YYNGEE in the germline V gene. V lost 0 bases and J 1 base, leaving 10 bases between the germline ends. For the CDR3, the DNA is TGTGCCAGCAGCGTAGGAGTCACAGAGAACACTGAAGCTTTCTTT. Protein sequence: CASSVGVTENTEAFF.

CDR3 protein: CSVNEGGTGELFF. In DNA, the CDR3 is TGCAGCGTTAATGAGGGAGGCACCGGGGAGCTGTTTTTT. The chain carries TRBV29-1 and TRBJ2-2; a weak D match, TRBD2 (6 bases). Germline lookup yields CDR1 SQVTM and CDR2 ANQGSEA. CDR3 length: 13 amino acids. V dropped 5 bases and J dropped 4 bases, with 11 bases sitting between them.

The chain joins TRBV4-1 to TRBJ1-2; TRBD1 matches 7 bases. Per germline, CDR1 MGHRA and CDR2 YSYEKL. The CDR3 spans 16 residues. V was clipped by 0 bases and J by 4 bases; unmatched bases: 8. The CDR3 loop reads CASSQELEGASYGYTF. The CDR3 DNA follows: TGCGCCAGCAGCCAAGAATTAGAGGGGGCAAGCTATGGCTACACCTTC.

CDR3 in amino acids: CASSQDTGWNQPQHF. CDR3 sequence (DNA): TGCGCCAGCAGCCAAGATACAGGGTGGAATCAGCCCCAGCATTTT. J is TRBJ1-5 and V is TRBV4-1, with D possibly matching TRBD1 (6 bases). The CDR3 contains 15 residues. V lost 0 bases, J lost 4 bases, and 10 bases lay in between. The germline gives CDR1 MGHRA, CDR2 YSYEKL.

V usage is TRBV19 and J usage is TRBJ2-3, with D tentatively TRBD2 (5 bases). Trimming took 4 bases from V and 0 from J, leaving 14 bases between them. From germline, CDR1 is LNHDA and CDR2 SQIVND (reference sequence). The CDR3 consists of 16 residues. In nucleotides, the CDR3 is TGTGCCAGTAGTACCGGACGGGGTGCTAGCACAGATACGCAGTATTTT. This sequence encodes CASSTGRGASTDTQYF.

This clone was observed a handful of times. CDR3 bases: TGCAGCGTTGCGCCGGGAACACAAGAGACCCAGTACTTC. It is translated as CSVAPGTQETQYF. This chain uses TRBV29-1 with TRBJ2-5, with D perhaps TRBD2 (5 bases). The germline V gene encodes CDR1 SQVTM and CDR2 ANQGSEA. The CDR3 loop spans 13 amino acids. With 4 bases removed from V and 2 bases from J, the gap between germline ends came to 11 bases.

The chain employs TRBV28 and TRBJ1-5; 8 nucleotides align to TRBD1. The CDR3 is 14 residues long. Germline V gene data show CDR1 as MDHEN and CDR2 as SYDVKM. Trimming removed 6 bases from V and 4 bases from J; junction bases left unmatched: 5. CDR3 in amino acids: CASRNRGENQPQHF. The CDR3 DNA reads as TGTGCCAGCAGAAACAGGGGGGAGAATCAGCCCCAGCATTTT.

This chain links TRBV6-6 with TRBJ1-1; no clear D gene. Germline V gives CDR1 MNHNY, CDR2 SVGAGI (reference sequence). V lost 0 bases and J lost 1, with 6 bases in between. The CDR3 has 14 amino acids. In DNA, the CDR3 is TGTGCCAGCAGTTACTCGATCAGGAACACTGAAGCTTTCTTT. Protein sequence: CASSYSIRNTEAFF.

This clone was seen only once. The J gene is TRBJ1-2, the V gene TRBV2, with D unresolved. Per germline, CDR1 SNHLY and CDR2 FYNNEI. The CDR3 is made up of 14 amino acids. The V and J ends lost 4 bases and 4 bases respectively, with 13 bases between them. The CDR3 here is CASSVAAGGYGYTF. The DNA for the CDR3 is TGTGCCAGCAGTGTAGCAGCCGGCGGCTATGGCTACACCTTC.

This chain uses TRBV29-1 with TRBJ1-4, with TRBD1 matching over 8 bases. Unmatched junction bases numbered 1, after V lost 4 bases and J lost 0 bases. Germline V CDR1 and CDR2: SQVTM, ANQGSEA. The CDR3 covers 14 residues. The CDR3 sequence is CSVAGGPTNEKLFF. In DNA form, the CDR3 reads TGCAGCGTTGCAGGGGGCCCAACTAATGAAAAACTGTTTTTT.

CDR3 loop: CASSVGLAGGRETQYF. The CDR3 region has the DNA TGTGCCAGCAGCGTGGGACTAGCGGGGGGGCGGGAGACCCAGTACTTC. The chain couples TRBV9 to TRBJ2-5, with TRBD2 identical over 16 bases. Germline V gene data show CDR1 as SGDLS and CDR2 as YYNGEE. J was trimmed by 5 bases and V by 2 bases; bases with no gene match: 3. The CDR3 has 16 residues.

As concerns this clone: A read error may produce the germline difference seen at one junction end. Other DNA sequences of this sample code for an identical CDR3. This chain connects TRBV7-6 to TRBJ2-1, with TRBD2 as a possible D gene (5 bases). The CDR3 runs 12 residues. CDR1 and CDR2 (germline): SGHVS, FNYEAQ. The CDR3 DNA reads TGCGCCAGCAGCCGACCCGAGGGTGAGCAGTTCTTC. It is translated as CASSRPEGEQFF.